This TCR beta chain was identified in a study of blood T cell repertoires in COVID-19. About the study: The cDNA or gDNA used as material had been derived from T cells, B-cell-depleted T cells, or PBMCs.

Original data processing: Amplified reference gene primers provided the basis for estimating nucleated cell counts. Libraries were prepared by immunoSEQ multiplex PCR; TCRdb keeps only in-frame clonotypes and omits some of them. Clone size and the V and J calls come from that table; the DNA yielded D and trimming. The sample holds about 90,000 clones, around 81% seen once. CDR1 and CDR2 (germline): KGHSH, LQKENI. The CDR3 extends over 12 amino acids. V was trimmed by 6 bases and J by 4 bases, leaving 9 bases between them. Source material: peripheral blood. This rearrangement joins TRBV18 to TRBJ1-1; no firm D call. This sequence was found in a woman aged 70-85 years with active or convalescent COVID-19. The CDR3 DNA sequence: TGTGCCAGCTCGAACAGAGCCACTGAAGCTTTCTTT. Its translation is CASSNRATEAFF.